This TCR beta chain came from a study of cytomegalovirus exposure and HLA in healthy donors. Study-level results: Per a later analysis, about 18,000 TCR beta sequences showed association with HLA alleles at 0.05 false discovery rate. TRBV6-2, TRBV6-3 and other indistinguishable V segments were excluded. Most TCR sequences were seen very rarely across donors, but some public TCRs occurred in many.

Losses at the gene ends were 3 bases for V and 6 bases for J; bases not matched to a gene: 3. Germline V lookup: CDR1 SGHRS, CDR2 YFSETQ. CDR3 length: 14 residues. With 60 Vbeta and 13 Jbeta primers, the PCR was carried out. Libraries were prepared by immunoSEQ multiplex PCR; TCRdb keeps only in-frame clonotypes and omits some of them. Here the sample spans 75,000 to 100,000 clones, just under 80% being singletons. This clone was recorded once. Its antigen is undetermined. V is TRBV5-1 and J is TRBJ1-2, with 12 bases matching TRBD1. Sequencing was done on a sample of PBMCs. The receptor comes from a man in his thirties or forties in good health and CMV-seronegative. The CDR3 is CASSWGTGGDGYTF. CDR3 in DNA: TGCGCCAGCAGCTGGGGGACAGGGGGCGATGGCTACACCTTC.